One T cell receptor beta chain is described in this entry. In germline, CDR1 is SGDLS, CDR2 YYNGEE. The V and J ends lost 0 bases and 1 base, in that order; junction bases with no gene match: 3. The CDR3 has 16 amino acids. The sample originates from a study of glioma-infiltrating T cells after dendritic cell vaccination. Some clones are missing from TCRdb's copy, which holds only in-frame ones; the method was immunoSEQ multiplex PCR. The table has about 92,000 clones, about nine tenths seen once. This rearrangement joins TRBV9 to TRBJ2-5, with TRBD1 matching over 10 bases. The specimen comprised blood, sampled before dendritic cell vaccination. This receptor was taken from a human donor with glioblastoma. The CDR3 region has the DNA TGTGCCAGCAGCGTAGGGGGACAGGGGAGCCAAGAGACCCAGTACTTC. It translates to CASSVGGQGSQETQYF.